These 21 T cell receptor beta chains were all obtained from the same sample, sequenced in a study of beta chain features in type 1 diabetes (dated by TCRdb to the late 2010s). Library prep was done by the immunoSEQ multiplex PCR assay. All of the isolated RNA was reverse transcribed with the High Capacity cDNA Reverse Transcription Kit, so expressed TCRB transcripts were sequenced. Not all clones reach the TCRdb copy of this immuneACCESS table, which keeps in-frame sequences only. Checked studies attribute under half of the gap to unresolved V genes and leave the rest unexplained. Counted in this sample were some 150,000 clones; roughly 10% of them appeared once. Around 0.65% of the sample lies in the top ten. Sample: central memory CD4+ T cells from blood. Receptor source: a middle-aged woman in good health.

Only a few counts were recorded for this clone. The chain combines TRBV2 with TRBJ2-5, with 14 nucleotides matching TRBD2. Germline V lookup: CDR1 SNHLY, CDR2 FYNNEI. Trimming cost V 6 bases and J 5 bases; bases outside gene matches: 5. The CDR3 loop spans 15 amino acids. DNA for the CDR3: TGTGCCAGCAGGCCGACTAGCGGGGGGGGTGAGACCCAGTACTTC. This gives the protein CASRPTSGGGETQYF.

This chain links TRBV5-6 with TRBJ2-3, with D perhaps matching TRBD1 (5 bases). The CDR3 sequence is 11 residues long. Germline CDR1 reads SGHDT; CDR2 reads YYEEEE. Trimming shortened V by 1 base and J by 10 bases, and 7 bases separated the two germline ends. CDR3 region: CASSLQGAQYF. In DNA, the CDR3 is TGTGCCAGCAGCTTGCAGGGTGCGCAGTATTTT.

This clone has just a few counts. The V gene is TRBV9, the J gene TRBJ1-5; D not certain. This CDR3 comprises 13 residues. The ends were cut back, 1 base at V and 3 bases at J, with 5 bases in the middle. Per the germline V gene, CDR1 is SGDLS and CDR2 is YYNGEE. Written as DNA, the CDR3 is TGTGCCAGCAGCGTAACAGTCAATCAGCCCCAGCATTTT. Translated, it gives CASSVTVNQPQHF.

This clone has a handful of counts. This sequence joins TRBV5-1 and TRBJ2-5, with 7 nucleotides matching TRBD1. This CDR3 contains 15 residues. CDR1 is SGHRS and CDR2 is YFSETQ in the germline V gene. After removal of 0 bases from V and 2 bases from J, the junction contained 4 bases not matched to a gene. The CDR3 nucleotides are TGCGCCAGCAGCTTGGCCGACAGGGAGCAAGAGACCCAGTACTTC. Translated, it gives CASSLADREQETQYF.

A remark on this clone: Mismatch with germline at one junction end may stem from a read error. V usage is TRBV7-7 and J usage is TRBJ2-6; TRBD1 agrees at 7 bases. This CDR3 comprises 17 residues. Germline assignment: CDR1 SSHAT and CDR2 FNYEAQ (reference sequence). The CDR3 DNA sequence: TGTGCTAGCAGCCCGGGGACAGCACCTTCTGGGGCCAACGTCCTGACTTTC. Translating gives CASSPGTAPSGANVLTF.

The rearrangement uses TRBV28 and TRBJ1-5; possible D gene TRBD1, 5 bases. The ends were cut back, 7 bases at V and 16 bases at J, with 23 bases in the middle. Germline CDR1 and CDR2: MDHEN and SYDVKM. This CDR3 comprises 13 residues. The CDR3 DNA reads as TGTGCCAGCACCTTATCGGGACTCATGGTGGTTCATTTT. Its protein is CASTLSGLMVVHF.

This clone has a handful of counts. The chain carries TRBV11-2 and TRBJ1-2; the D gene is possibly TRBD1 (5 bases). Trimming pared 3 bases from V and 7 bases from J, leaving 18 bases between. This CDR3 comprises 15 residues. CDR1 is SGHAT and CDR2 is FQNNGV in the germline V gene. CDR3 nucleotide sequence: TGTGCCAGCAGCTTGGCCGGACAAGGCGGAACTGGCTACACCTTC. Translating gives CASSLAGQGGTGYTF.

The chain couples TRBV5-1 to TRBJ1-2; 9 nucleotides line up with TRBD1. The CDR3 totals 15 residues. V gave up 4 bases and J gave up 7 bases; unmatched junction bases: 11. The germline V gene encodes CDR1 SGHRS and CDR2 YFSETQ. In DNA, the CDR3 is TGCGCCAGCAGCAGGTGGACAGGGGACGGCGCTGGCTACACCTTC. It codes for CASSRWTGDGAGYTF.

This clone was observed a few times. This chain joins TRBV6-1 and TRBJ2-7; possible D gene TRBD1, 6 bases. Germline V gene sequence: CDR1 MNHNS, CDR2 SASEGT. The CDR3 has 15 amino acids. V lost 7 bases and J 0 bases, leaving 16 bases between the germline ends. For the CDR3, the DNA is TGTGCCAGCACACCCCGGACAGTCGTCTCCTACGAGCAGTACTTC. Its protein is CASTPRTVVSYEQYF.

The rearrangement joins TRBV19 to TRBJ2-2; 13 nucleotides align to TRBD2. V dropped 6 bases and J dropped 4; count of bases not matched to a gene: 8. CDR3 length: 17 residues. Germline V CDR1 and CDR2: LNHDA, SQIVND (reference sequence). DNA of the CDR3: TGTGCCAGTAGGAAAGGACTAGCGGGGGCTTCCACCGGGGAGCTGTTTTTT. Its translation: CASRKGLAGASTGELFF.

This clone was picked up many times. CDR3 coding DNA: TGTGCCAGCGTCTCCGGGGACTATGGCTACACCTTC. This encodes CASVSGDYGYTF. The chain is built from TRBV19 and TRBJ1-2; D unclear. Deletions cut 9 bases from V and 3 bases from J, with 11 bases between. From germline, CDR1 is LNHDA and CDR2 SQIVND (reference sequence). The CDR3 loop spans 12 amino acids. The full variable domain, completed using reference TRBV19 and TRBJ1-2, is DGGITQSPKYLFRKEGQNVTLSCEQNLNHDAMYWYRQDPGQGLRLIYYSQIVNDFQKGDIAEGYSVSREKKESFPLTVTSAQKNPTAFYLCASVSGDYGYTFGSGTRLTVV.

CDR3 protein: CASFAGNYGYTF. In nucleotides, the CDR3 is TGTGCCAGCTTCGCGGGTAACTATGGCTACACCTTC. This rearrangement joins TRBV6-6 to TRBJ1-2; unclear D gene. Germline V gene lookup returns CDR1 MNHNY and CDR2 SVGAGI (reference sequence). Trimming removed 8 bases at V and 1 base at J, with 8 bases between. The length of the CDR3 is 12 residues.

This clone was detected ten times or more. The chain carries TRBV6-6 and TRBJ2-7, with D possibly matching TRBD1 (5 bases). With 5 bases removed from V and 0 bases from J, the gap between germline ends came to 11 bases. Per germline, CDR1 MNHNY and CDR2 SVGAGI (reference sequence). The CDR3 covers 14 residues. Here the CDR3 reads CASSRGSSSYEQYF. CDR3 coding DNA: TGTGCCAGCAGTAGGGGTAGCAGCTCCTACGAGCAGTACTTC.

This rearrangement joins TRBV19 to TRBJ2-2, with D perhaps matching TRBD1 (6 bases). V lost 3 bases to trimming and J lost 4 bases, with 9 bases between them. The CDR3 covers 14 residues. The germline CDR1 and CDR2 sequences are LNHDA and SQIVND (reference sequence). CDR3 nucleotides: TGTGCCAGTAGTATCCGAGGGGGCACCGGGGAGCTGTTTTTT. Amino acids: CASSIRGGTGELFF.

This clone was recorded at least ten times. The DNA for the CDR3 is TGTGCCAGTAGTATAATCGCTCGGGACAGGGGGCGGAATGAGCAGTTCTTC. This sequence encodes CASSIIARDRGRNEQFF. V is TRBV19 and J is TRBJ2-1; TRBD1 aligns across 12 bases. Trimming at V came to 2 bases and at J to 7 bases, leaving 9 bases not matched to a gene. The CDR3 extends over 17 amino acids. The V gene's germline CDR1 is LNHDA and CDR2 SQIVND (reference sequence).

The chain employs TRBV27 and TRBJ1-2; D unclear. CDR1 and CDR2 (germline): MNHEY, SMNVEV (reference sequence). The CDR3 consists of 18 residues. V was trimmed by 6 bases and J by 2 bases, leaving 25 bases between them. CDR3 in DNA: TGTGCCAGCAGCTACGCGAGGGTTCGGGCGGAGAGGAACTATGGCTACACCTTC. This sequence encodes CASSYARVRAERNYGYTF.

In this sample, this clone turned up a few times. The V gene is TRBV7-9, the J gene TRBJ2-3; 9 bases map to TRBD1. J was trimmed by 1 base and V by 6 bases; bases with no gene match: 2. CDR1 and CDR2 from the germline V gene are SEHNR and FQNEAQ (reference sequence). The length of the CDR3 is 14 residues. Here the CDR3 DNA reads TGTGCCAGCAGTCGGGACAGGGGCACAGATACGCAGTATTTT. This encodes CASSRDRGTDTQYF.

This clone was counted between two and nine times. The sample contains more than one DNA sequence encoding this CDR3. The CDR3 reads CASRDRLTYEQYF. The CDR3 DNA sequence: TGTGCCAGTAGAGACAGGTTAACCTACGAGCAGTACTTC. V usage is TRBV19 and J usage is TRBJ2-7; a possible D gene is TRBD1 (6 bases). This CDR3 comprises 13 residues. V was clipped by 6 bases and J by 2 bases, with 11 bases between them. Germline V gene sequence: CDR1 LNHDA, CDR2 SQIVND (reference sequence). Full variable domain (missing parts from reference TRBV19 and TRBJ2-7): DGGITQSPKYLFRKEGQNVTLSCEQNLNHDAMYWYRQDPGQGLRLIYYSQIVNDFQKGDIAEGYSVSREKKESFPLTVTSAQKNPTAFYLCASRDRLTYEQYFGPGTRLTVT.

The rearrangement joins TRBV7-8 to TRBJ2-7; D remains ambiguous. The V end lost 1 base, the J end lost 0 bases, and 10 bases lay between the germline ends. Germline lookup yields CDR1 SGHVS and CDR2 FQNEAQ. The CDR3 consists of 15 residues. The CDR3 loop is CASSLDGGFSYEQYF. CDR3 nucleotides: TGTGCCAGCAGCTTAGACGGCGGATTCTCCTACGAGCAGTACTTC.

V is TRBV5-1 and J is TRBJ1-2; 7 bases fit TRBD1. From germline, CDR1 is SGHRS and CDR2 YFSETQ. The CDR3 runs 16 residues. V shed 4 bases and J 8 bases; nucleotides not matched to a gene: 17. The CDR3 region has the DNA TGCGCCAGCAGCCCGGATAGGGGGCTCGGAATTAGCGGCTACACCTTC. Translated: CASSPDRGLGISGYTF. Full variable domain (outside the CDR3, taken from reference TRBV5-1 and TRBJ1-2): KAGVTQTPRYLIKTRGQQVTLSCSPISGHRSVSWYQQTPGQGLQFLFEYFSETQRNKGNFPGRFSGRQFSNSRSEMNVSTLELGDSALYLCASSPDRGLGISGYTFGSGTRLTVV.

This sequence joins TRBV19 and TRBJ2-5; 7 bases are shared with TRBD2. V lost 5 bases, J lost 4 bases, and 10 bases stayed unmatched. The CDR3 consists of 15 residues. Germline-derived CDR1 and CDR2 are LNHDA and SQIVND (reference sequence). CDR3 in DNA: TGTGCCAGTAGTGCACCGGCTAGCGGAACAGAGACCCAGTACTTC. This translates into CASSAPASGTETQYF.